The next 8 T cell receptor beta chains were all read from a single sample in a study of control samples from healthy donors and cancer patients. TCRdb's copy holds only in-frame clones and misses some; the assay was immunoSEQ multiplex PCR. In the table there are approximately 12,000 clones, around 94% of which are singletons. The specimen sequenced was PBMCs. These receptors were taken from a man aged 70-80 years with head and neck cancer.

The rearrangement links TRBV19 to TRBJ2-1; TRBD2 matches at 13 bases. CDR3 length: 18 residues. V dropped 1 base and J dropped 7; count of bases not matched to a gene: 10. The germline V gene has CDR1 LNHDA and CDR2 SQIVND (reference sequence). The CDR3 bases are TGTGCCAGTAGTATAGCCCCCTGGACTAGCGGGAGAGGAAATGAGCAGTTCTTC. It specifies CASSIAPWTSGRGNEQFF.

About this clone itself: Other DNA sequences of this sample code for an identical CDR3. The CDR3 DNA sequence: TGTGCCAGCAGCCTACAGGGTTACAGCAATCAGCCCCAGCATTTT. As protein: CASSLQGYSNQPQHF. The chain employs TRBV5-8 and TRBJ1-5, with D maybe TRBD1 (6 bases). Trimming cost V 4 bases and J 1 base, with 12 bases left between them. Germline V gene lookup returns CDR1 SGHTS and CDR2 YDEGEE. The CDR3 is made up of 15 amino acids.

V is TRBV7-9 and J is TRBJ2-5; 7 nucleotides agree with TRBD1. Germline CDR1 SEHNR, CDR2 FQNEAQ (reference sequence). The length of the CDR3 is 15 residues. The V gene end was trimmed by 3 bases and the J gene end by 5 bases; junction bases not matched to a gene: 9. The CDR3, as DNA: TGTGCCAGCAGCTTGGGCCAGGGGGTCGGGGAGACCCAGTACTTC. Its translation: CASSLGQGVGETQYF.

This chain connects TRBV29-1 to TRBJ1-2, with D possibly TRBD1 on 5 matching bases. V dropped 3 bases and J dropped 3 bases, with 17 bases sitting between them. Germline values: CDR1 SQVTM, CDR2 ANQGSEA. This CDR3 spans 15 amino acids. The CDR3 region has the DNA TGCAGCGTTGACCCAACCCTGGGGGGGGACTATGGCTACACCTTC. Its protein product is CSVDPTLGGDYGYTF.

The chain has TRBV27 and TRBJ1-1; 8 bases align to TRBD1. CDR1 and CDR2 from the germline V gene are MNHEY and SMNVEV (reference sequence). This CDR3 has 16 amino acids. The V and J ends lost 7 bases and 7 bases, in that order; junction bases with no gene match: 17. The CDR3 DNA follows: TGTGCCAGCACCTCGTTTGTCCAGGGGGCGAGGGTTGAAGCTTTCTTT. This translates into CASTSFVQGARVEAFF.

This clone was seen a single time. The chain couples TRBV3-1 (or the pseudogene TRBV3-2) to TRBJ1-2; 7 bases fit TRBD1. V dropped 5 bases and J dropped 2; count of bases not matched to a gene: 5. The CDR3 is made up of 14 amino acids. Germline CDR1 reads LGHDT; CDR2 reads YNNKEL (reference sequence). CDR3 in amino acids: CASSTGVGNYGYTF. The CDR3, as DNA: TGTGCCAGCAGCACAGGGGTAGGGAACTATGGCTACACCTTC.

For the CDR3, the DNA is TGTGCCAGCAGCCAAGTGTGGGGAGGTGGTTCACCCCTCCACTTT. Encoded protein: CASSQVWGGGSPLHF. J is TRBJ1-6 and V is TRBV3-1 (or the pseudogene TRBV3-2), with D unclear. The CDR3 covers 15 residues. Trimming left V 1 base short and J 9 bases short, with 13 bases between. Per the germline V gene, CDR1 is LGHDT and CDR2 is YNNKEL (reference sequence).

This rearrangement joins TRBV30 to TRBJ2-4; TRBD1 matches at 10 bases. The germline V gene encodes CDR1 GTSNPN and CDR2 SVGIG (reference sequence). The trim removed 5 bases at V and 15 bases at J, leaving 13 bases unmatched. This CDR3 has 13 amino acids. CDR3 loop: CAWDRQGAPGRYF. In DNA form, the CDR3 reads TGTGCCTGGGACCGACAGGGGGCGCCCGGACGGTACTTC.